These 6 T cell receptor beta chains came from one sample sequenced in a study of molecular identifiers for immune sequencing clone quantification. TCRdb re-called the PCR reads with MiXCR, one entry per CDR3 protein. The top ten hold about 1.5% of the sample, which has tens of thousands of distinct CDR3 sequences, roughly 20% seen once. The specimen sequenced was naive CD8+ T cells from blood, with Jurkat cell RNA spiked in. Subset specified: FACS-sorted CD8+CD4-CCR7+CD45RA+ naive T cells. The receptors were gathered from a human donor in good health. Some libraries in this study had Jurkat cell RNA spiked in.

Comment on this clonotype: A much larger clone lies a single base off, so this may be a read error. J is TRBJ2-7 and V is TRBV7-8; 8 bases match TRBD1. The CDR3 has 16 amino acids. Germline CDR1 reads SGHVS; CDR2 reads FQNEAQ. CDR3 nucleotide sequence: TGTGCCAGCAGCTTTACGCAGGGGGCTTACTCCCACGAGCAGTACTTC. The encoded protein is CASSFTQGAYSHEQYF. The full variable domain, completed using reference TRBV7-8 and TRBJ2-7, is GAGVSQSPRYKVAKRGQDVALRCDPISGHVSLFWYQQALGQGPEFLTYFQNEAQLDKSGLPSDRFFAERPEGSVSTLKIQRTQQEDSAVYLCASSFTQGAYSHEQYFGPGTRLTVT.

This clonotype was seen a single time. A read error is possible here, since a much larger clone lies one base away. This CDR3 is missing its conserved last phenylalanine or tryptophan, likely due to a read error. The chain joins TRBV3-1 to TRBJ2-3; the D gene is possibly TRBD2 (6 bases). Germline V gene data show CDR1 as LGHDT and CDR2 as YNNKEL (reference sequence). CDR3 length equals 17 residues. Trimming removed 5 bases from V and 2 bases from J, with 20 bases in between. CDR3 DNA sequence: TGTGCCAGCAGCTCGTCCGGGACTCCATGGGACACAGATACGCAGTATTAT. This codes for CASSSSGTPWDTDTQYY.

In this sample, this clonotype turned up many times. This chain uses TRBV11-2 with TRBJ2-1, with 14 positions matching TRBD2. CDR3 size: 17 residues. Germline trimming cut 5 bases from V and 9 bases from J; bases unmatched to any gene: 12. Germline loops: CDR1 SGHAT, CDR2 FQNNGV. Written as DNA, the CDR3 is TGTGCCAGCAGCCCTTCGGGGGGACTAGCGGGAGCTGGTGAGCAGTTCTTC. Translation: CASSPSGGLAGAGEQFF. Filled out from reference TRBV11-2 and TRBJ2-1, the complete variable domain reads EAGVAQSPRYKIIEKRQSVAFWCNPISGHATLYWYQQILGQGPKLLIQFQNNGVVDDSQLPKDRFSAERLKGVDSTLKIQPAKLEDSAVYLCASSPSGGLAGAGEQFFGPGTRLTVL.

V gene TRBV27 combines with J gene TRBJ1-1; D remains ambiguous. Germline V lookup: CDR1 MNHEY, CDR2 SMNVEV (reference sequence). V was pared by 2 bases and J by 5 bases, with 6 bases between. The CDR3 has 12 amino acids. The CDR3 DNA reads TGTGCCAGCAGTTTAAGCGGGACTGAAGCTTTCTTT. Protein: CASSLSGTEAFF.

This clonotype was counted many times. The CDR3: CSVVTEGGSQPQHF. CDR3 bases: TGCAGCGTTGTGACTGAGGGAGGGAGTCAGCCCCAGCATTTT. The chain recombines TRBV29-1 with TRBJ1-5; no reliable D call. Trimming left V 4 bases short and J 6 bases short, with 16 bases between. The germline V gene encodes CDR1 SQVTM and CDR2 ANQGSEA. This CDR3 is built from 14 residues.

This clonotype was counted a few times. The genes are TRBV6-5 and TRBJ2-1, with TRBD1 identical over 7 bases. V was pared by 4 bases and J by 12 bases, with 6 bases of the junction left unmatched. Germline V gene lookup returns CDR1 MNHEY and CDR2 SVGAGI. The CDR3 totals 12 residues. CDR3 in amino acids: CASSSAQGRQFF. In DNA, the CDR3 is TGTGCCAGCAGTTCAGCACAGGGGAGGCAGTTCTTC.